This T cell receptor (beta chain) was sequenced in a study of T cell changes during pregnancy in multiple sclerosis. Generated by immunoSEQ multiplex PCR, the TCRdb table keeps only in-frame clones and is missing some. This sample has tens of thousands of clones, with about 93% found just once. In germline, CDR1 is GTSNPN, CDR2 SVGIG (reference sequence). Deletions cut 4 bases from V and 4 bases from J, with 13 bases between. The CDR3 consists of 13 residues. This specimen was peripheral blood, taken in the third trimester of pregnancy. The clonotype originates from a female donor with multiple sclerosis, enrolled in a pregnancy study. The chain employs TRBV30 and TRBJ1-1; TRBD1 is a possible D gene (5 bases). CDR3 nucleotides: TGTGCCTGGATGTTTCAGGGAAGCACTGAAGCTTTCTTT. This sequence encodes CAWMFQGSTEAFF.